The 21 T cell receptor beta chains listed next were all sequenced from one sample in a study of shared clonotypes between healthy human individuals. The data were produced by immunoSEQ multiplex PCR, yet TCRdb's version contains in-frame clones alone and is incomplete. The table records about half a million clones, 60% to 80% of them present only once. Sequenced input: PBMCs. The receptors were gathered from a woman in her 40s in good health. Some clones in this sample may be carry-over from other donors' samples.

This clone has more than one count but fewer than ten. A read error is the likely source, as a far larger clone sits one nucleotide away. The V and J genes are TRBV1 and TRBJ1-1; no DNA check was done on the table's D call, TRBD1. TRBV1 has pseudogene status. This CDR3 is built from 15 residues. In DNA form, the CDR3 reads TGCACCGGCAGCCAAGAAGACAGGGAGAACACTGAAGCTTTCTTT. Translated, it gives CTGSQEDRENTEAFF.

This rearrangement joins TRBV28 to TRBJ2-5; 9 bases are a match to TRBD2. With the DNA end fitting TRBJ2-7 better, the J assignment may be wrong. Germline V CDR1 and CDR2: MDHEN, SYDVKM. The CDR3 contains 12 residues. The CDR3 nucleotides are TGTGCCAGCGAGGCGGGGGGGCACGAGCAGTACTTC. Its protein is CASEAGGHEQYF.

This clone appeared a single time. The identical CDR3 is also encoded by other nucleotide sequences in the sample. The chain combines TRBV20-1 with TRBJ2-1; D is unresolved. The CDR3 sequence is 10 residues long. Trimming left V 6 bases short and J 9 bases short, with 9 bases between. Per the germline V gene, CDR1 is DFQATT and CDR2 is SNEGSKA (reference sequence). The CDR3 loop is CSASLGEQFF. CDR3 DNA: TGCAGTGCATCCCTCGGTGAGCAGTTCTTC.

The J gene is TRBJ2-1, the V gene TRBV6-6; possible D gene TRBD1, 6 bases. The germline gives CDR1 MNHNY, CDR2 SVGAGI (reference sequence). The CDR3 extends over 13 amino acids. The germline V and J ends were trimmed by 10 bases and 4 bases, with 14 bases remaining between them. CDR3 nucleotide sequence: TGTGCCACGGCGGTCCAGGGGTACAATGAGCAGTTCTTC. It is translated as CATAVQGYNEQFF.

This chain links TRBV18 with TRBJ2-3; weak D call: TRBD1 (5 bases). V lost 2 bases, J lost 6 bases, and 9 bases lay in between. Germline CDR1 KGHSH, CDR2 LQKENI. The CDR3 totals 13 residues. CDR3 protein: CASSPTSGDTQYF. CDR3 coding DNA: TGTGCCAGCTCACCAACATCAGGGGATACGCAGTATTTT.

The CDR3 bases are TGTGCCAGCAGTAACAGTTTTCAGCCCCAGCATTTT. Protein sequence: CASSNSFQPQHF. V is TRBV25-1 and J is TRBJ1-5; D gene ambiguous. This CDR3 comprises 12 residues. Per the germline V gene, CDR1 is MGHDK and CDR2 is SYGVNS. Deletions cut 5 bases from V and 6 bases from J, with 8 bases between.

Worth noting for this clone: This sequence is one base from a far larger clone and is likely a read error. The sample has other DNA sequences that encode this CDR3 too. The V call is TRBV5-6, the J call TRBJ2-6, with TRBD2 matching over 8 bases. The CDR3 is 17 residues long. Germline V CDR1 and CDR2: SGHDT, YYEEEE. This chain's CDR3 is CVSSLGLEASGANVLTF. CDR3 nucleotides: TGCGTCAGCAGCTTGGGACTAGAGGCCTCTGGGGCCAACGTCCTGACTTTC.

The chain recombines TRBV7-9 with TRBJ2-1, with TRBD2 matching over 11 bases. The germline CDR1 and CDR2 sequences are SEHNR and FQNEAQ (reference sequence). The J segment lost 5 bases and the V segment lost 1 base, leaving 4 bases of the junction unmatched. This CDR3 has 16 amino acids. The CDR3 DNA follows: TGTGCCAGCAGCTTAGGTACTAGCGGGGGAGACAATGAGCAGTTCTTC. Translation: CASSLGTSGGDNEQFF.

The chain has TRBV27 and TRBJ2-3; D remains unclear. The length of the CDR3 is 13 residues. The germline gives CDR1 MNHEY, CDR2 SMNVEV (reference sequence). V was shortened by 7 bases and J by 3 bases, with 11 bases between the two germline ends. The CDR3 reads CASTHLGTDTQYF. The CDR3 region has the DNA TGTGCCAGCACCCATTTGGGGACAGATACGCAGTATTTT.

This sequence joins TRBV4-1 and TRBJ1-5; D remains ambiguous. The CDR3 is made up of 15 amino acids. Germline CDR1 reads MGHRA; CDR2 reads YSYEKL. V was cut by 1 base and J by 0 bases, with 7 bases left in between. Written as DNA, the CDR3 is TGCGCCAGCAGCCAAGTGGACGGTAGCAATCAGCCCCAGCATTTT. This translates into CASSQVDGSNQPQHF.

The chain joins TRBV5-6 to TRBJ2-3; D tentatively fits TRBD1 or TRBD2 (5 bases each). The CDR3 spans 15 residues. Germline CDR1 is SGHDT and CDR2 is YYEEEE. Trimming took 4 bases from V and 0 from J, leaving 12 bases between them. The CDR3 DNA reads as TGTGCCAGCAGCACTGGGACGGGTAGCACAGATACGCAGTATTTT. Amino acids: CASSTGTGSTDTQYF.

CDR3: CASSRAGGSSYNEQFF. The CDR3 bases are TGTGCCAGCAGTAGGGCGGGAGGGAGCTCCTACAATGAGCAGTTCTTC. The rearrangement joins TRBV28 to TRBJ2-1, with 9 bases lining up with TRBD2. This CDR3 has 16 residues. Germline CDR1 is MDHEN and CDR2 is SYDVKM. V trimming: 5 bases; J trimming: 0 bases; junction bases outside the gene matches: 5.

In regard to this clone: A far larger clone is a single base away, which makes a read error likely. The sample contains more than one DNA sequence encoding this CDR3. The CDR3 DNA is TGTGCTAGTGGTTTAGGGGACAGGGACCCAGATACGCAGTACTTT. It is translated as CASGLGDRDPDTQYF. This chain connects TRBV12-5 to TRBJ2-3; 9 positions agree with TRBD1. Looked up from germline, CDR1 is LGHNT and CDR2 is FRNRAP. CDR3 size: 15 residues.

This clone was recorded a few times. CDR3: CASSLGLAGVRETQYF. In DNA, the CDR3 is TGTGCCAGCAGCCTCGGACTAGCGGGAGTGCGAGAGACCCAGTACTTC. The gene calls are TRBV11-3 and TRBJ2-5; 13 bases fit TRBD2. Unmatched junction bases numbered 7, after V lost 5 bases and J lost 4 bases. Germline CDR1 and CDR2: SGHNT and YENEEA. The CDR3 extends over 16 amino acids.

This CDR3 is CASSVPGEANEKLFF. The CDR3 bases are TGTGCCAGTTCCGTCCCAGGGGAAGCTAATGAAAAACTGTTTTTT. The chain recombines TRBV28 with TRBJ1-4, with TRBD1 as a possible D gene (6 bases). Germline V gene lookup returns CDR1 MDHEN and CDR2 SYDVKM. The V and J ends lost 9 bases and 3 bases respectively, with 17 bases between them. The CDR3 loop spans 15 amino acids.

The chain is built from TRBV7-9 and TRBJ2-7; no clear D gene. Trimming removed 0 bases from V and 3 bases from J, with 6 bases in between. Germline V gene lookup returns CDR1 SEHNR and CDR2 FQNEAQ (reference sequence). This CDR3 is 13 amino acids long. The CDR3 sequence: CASSLANGYEQYF. The DNA for the CDR3 is TGTGCCAGCAGCTTAGCTAATGGCTACGAGCAGTACTTC.

The sample holds a few counts of this clone. The rearrangement links TRBV16 to TRBJ1-3; D is uncertain. V gave up 5 bases and J gave up 2 bases, with 10 bases separating them. In germline, CDR1 is KGHSY, CDR2 FQNENV. This CDR3 is built from 14 residues. The CDR3 DNA sequence: TGTGCCAGCAGCTCTCACAGAGCTGGAAACACCATATATTTT. Translated: CASSSHRAGNTIYF.

V and J are TRBV6-5 and TRBJ1-2; TRBD1 aligns across 8 bases. J gave up 4 bases and V 6 bases, and 10 bases lay outside the gene matches. There are 15 residues in the CDR3. CDR1 and CDR2 (germline): MNHEY, SVGAGI. Here the CDR3 reads CASRPGQVTGYGYTF. CDR3 nucleotides: TGTGCCAGCAGACCGGGACAGGTTACAGGCTATGGCTACACCTTC.

The CDR3 reads CASSLVGATTNEKLFF. The CDR3 bases are TGTGCCAGCAGCCTGGTAGGGGCCACAACTAATGAAAAACTGTTTTTT. The V gene is TRBV5-5, the J gene TRBJ1-4; TRBD1 is a possible D gene (5 bases). V lost 4 bases, J lost 0 bases, and 13 bases lay in between. The germline V gene encodes CDR1 SGHKS and CDR2 YYEKEE (reference sequence). The CDR3 covers 16 residues.

There are a few counts of this clone. The chain joins TRBV7-9 to TRBJ2-7; 8 positions match TRBD1. V gave up 5 bases and J gave up 2 bases; unmatched junction bases: 8. Germline V gives CDR1 SEHNR, CDR2 FQNEAQ (reference sequence). CDR3 size: 15 residues. Here the CDR3 reads CASSKTDRVTYEQYF. CDR3 bases: TGTGCCAGCAGCAAAACGGACAGGGTTACCTACGAGCAGTACTTC. The whole variable domain, filled in from reference TRBV7-9 and TRBJ2-7, reads DTGVSQNPRHKITKRGQNVTFRCDPISEHNRLYWYRQTLGQGPEFLTYFQNEAQLEKSRLLSDRFSAERPKGSFSTLEIQRTEQGDSAMYLCASSKTDRVTYEQYFGPGTRLTVT.

This chain links TRBV7-8 with TRBJ1-5; tentatively, D is TRBD1 (5 bases). V was clipped by 1 base and J by 7 bases, with 17 bases between them. Germline loops: CDR1 SGHVS, CDR2 FQNEAQ. The CDR3 covers 16 residues. The CDR3 spells CASSLVLGGNNQPQHF. CDR3 in DNA: TGTGCCAGCAGCTTAGTCTTGGGGGGGAATAACCAGCCCCAGCATTTT.